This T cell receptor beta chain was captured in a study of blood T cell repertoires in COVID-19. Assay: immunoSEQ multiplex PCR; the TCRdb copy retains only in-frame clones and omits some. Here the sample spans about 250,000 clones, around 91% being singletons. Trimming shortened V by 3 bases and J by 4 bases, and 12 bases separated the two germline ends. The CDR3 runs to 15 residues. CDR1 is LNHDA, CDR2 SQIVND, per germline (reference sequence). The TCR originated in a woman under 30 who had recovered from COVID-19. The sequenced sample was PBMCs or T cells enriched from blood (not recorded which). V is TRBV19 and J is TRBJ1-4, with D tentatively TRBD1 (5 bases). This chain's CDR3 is CASSITTVHNEKLFF. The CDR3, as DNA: TGTGCCAGTAGTATCACGACAGTTCATAATGAAAAACTGTTTTTT.